This TCR beta chain was identified in a study of shared clonotypes between healthy human individuals. Looking at the study overall: A couple of women and a few men aged 18 to 49 made up the donors. Three plates were used per donor for CD4 naive, three for CD4 memory, two for CD8 naive and one for CD8 memory.

About 30,000 T cell genomes (about 0.2 ug DNA) went into each sorted-subset replicate. Generated by immunoSEQ multiplex PCR, the TCRdb table keeps only in-frame clones and is missing some. This sample has 2.3 million or so clones; just over 90% occur once, and the top ten carry 0.35% to 0.5%. The authors divided CD4+ cells into CD45RA+ naive and CD45RA-negative memory subsets. The length of the CDR3 is 13 residues. Germline assignment: CDR1 SEHNR and CDR2 FQNEAQ (reference sequence). V dropped 1 base and J dropped 5 bases, with 8 bases sitting between them. With regard to this clone: At the DNA level, this CDR3 is encoded by other sequences in the same sample as well.

This receptor was taken from a man between 18 and 35 years old in good health. Some clones in this sample may be carry-over from other donors' samples. The sample was naive CD4+ T cells from PBMCs. The subset is: CD45RA+ positively selected. The genes are TRBV7-9 and TRBJ2-5; D gene uncertain. CDR3 loop: CASSLGGSETQYF. CDR3 DNA: TGTGCCAGCAGCTTAGGTGGTTCTGAGACCCAGTACTTC.